Reported below is one TCR beta chain. Its specificity is not known. Cell sorting was applied to PBMCs, and CD4+ and CD8+ T cells were collected. The data originate from a study of CD8+ T cells in alopecia areata. The study's findings and limits: Lesional scalp exceeded normal scalp in clonality, especially in alopecia totalis/universalis.

Extracted from the samples, RNA was reverse transcribed into cDNA to serve as the sequencing template. Clones were sequenced by immunoSEQ multiplex PCR, and TCRdb holds only the in-frame ones, with some missing. The sample comprises about 150,000 clones, about three fifths of which are singletons, and approximately 4.8% rests with the top ten. The sequenced material came from CD4+ T cells sorted from blood. This TCR came from a human donor in good health.

The CDR3, as DNA: TGCGCCAGCAGCTTGCCAAAGGCGGGGGGCAATGAGCAGTTCTTC. It encodes CASSLPKAGGNEQFF. V gene TRBV5-1 combines with J gene TRBJ2-1; TRBD2 matches at 8 bases. Per germline, CDR1 SGHRS and CDR2 YFSETQ. The trim removed 1 base at V and 6 bases at J, leaving 6 bases unmatched. The CDR3 has 15 amino acids.